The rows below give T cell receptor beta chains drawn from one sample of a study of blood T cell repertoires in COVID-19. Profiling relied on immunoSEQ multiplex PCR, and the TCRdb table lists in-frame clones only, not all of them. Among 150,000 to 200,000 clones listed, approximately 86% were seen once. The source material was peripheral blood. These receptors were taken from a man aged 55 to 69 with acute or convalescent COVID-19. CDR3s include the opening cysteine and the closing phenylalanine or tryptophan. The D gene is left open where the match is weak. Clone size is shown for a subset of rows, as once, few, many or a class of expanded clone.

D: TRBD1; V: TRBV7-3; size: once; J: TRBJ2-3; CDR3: CASSLSGQGSDTQYF; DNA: TGTGCCAGCAGCTTATCGGGACAGGGATCAGATACGCAGTATTTT
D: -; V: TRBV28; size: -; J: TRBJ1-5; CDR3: CASGAPGQGRGAQHF; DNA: TGTGCCAGCGGGGCTCCGGGACAAGGGCGAGGGGCCCAGCATTTT
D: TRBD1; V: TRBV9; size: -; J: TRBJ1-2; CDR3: CASSAGQGANYGYTF; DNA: TGTGCCAGCAGCGCGGGACAGGGGGCTAACTATGGCTACACCTTC
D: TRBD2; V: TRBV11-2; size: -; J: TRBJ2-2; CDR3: CASSPLREAKTGELFF; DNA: TGTGCCAGCAGCCCCTTGCGGGAGGCCAAAACCGGGGAGCTGTTTTTT
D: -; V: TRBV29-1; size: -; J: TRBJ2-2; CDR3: CSVQGQGGTGELFF; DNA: TGCAGCGTTCAGGGCCAGGGGGGCACCGGGGAGCTGTTTTTT
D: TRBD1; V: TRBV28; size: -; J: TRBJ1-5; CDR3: CASSQPDRVTQPQHF; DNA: TGTGCCAGCAGTCAACCTGACAGGGTAACCCAGCCCCAGCATTTT
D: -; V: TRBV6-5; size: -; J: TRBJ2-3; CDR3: CASSPGNTDTQYF; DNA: TGTGCCAGCAGTCCCGGGAATACAGATACGCAGTATTTT
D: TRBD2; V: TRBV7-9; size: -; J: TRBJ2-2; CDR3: CASSFPRSAGVDTGELFF; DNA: TGTGCCAGCAGCTTTCCACGATCTGCGGGGGTTGACACCGGGGAGCTGTTTTTT
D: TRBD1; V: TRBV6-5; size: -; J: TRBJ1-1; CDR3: CASSYSGDREAFF; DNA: TGTGCCAGCAGTTACTCGGGGGACAGAGAGGCTTTCTTT
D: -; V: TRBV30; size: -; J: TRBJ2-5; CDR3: CAWSVRETQYF; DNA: TGTGCCTGGAGTGTCCGGGAGACCCAGTACTTC
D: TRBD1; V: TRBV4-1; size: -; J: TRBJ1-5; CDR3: CASSLRQGINQPQHF; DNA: TGCGCCAGCAGCCTCCGACAGGGGATCAATCAGCCCCAGCATTTT
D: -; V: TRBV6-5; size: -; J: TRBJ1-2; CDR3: CASSPGYGYTF; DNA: TGTGCCAGCAGCCCGGGGTATGGCTACACCTTC
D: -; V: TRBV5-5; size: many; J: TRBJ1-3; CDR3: CASSLNGAGYGNTIYF; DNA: TGTGCCAGCAGCTTGAATGGGGCAGGGTACGGAAACACCATATATTTT
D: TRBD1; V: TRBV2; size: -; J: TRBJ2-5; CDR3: CASTPSGTGVQETQYF; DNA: TGTGCCAGCACCCCCTCCGGGACAGGGGTCCAAGAGACCCAGTACTTC
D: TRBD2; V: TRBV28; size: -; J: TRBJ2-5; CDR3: CASSLAGGLQETQYF; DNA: TGTGCCAGCAGTTTAGCGGGAGGGCTTCAAGAGACCCAGTACTTC
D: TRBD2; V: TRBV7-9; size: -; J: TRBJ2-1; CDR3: CASSLESGSLQFF; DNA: TGTGCCAGCAGCTTAGAAAGCGGGAGTTTGCAGTTCTTC
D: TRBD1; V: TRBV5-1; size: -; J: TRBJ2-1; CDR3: CASSLIGTDNEQFF; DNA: TGCGCCAGCAGCTTGATAGGGACAGACAATGAGCAGTTCTTC
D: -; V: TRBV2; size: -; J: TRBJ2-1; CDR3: CASSEPPGGNEQFF; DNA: TGTGCCAGCAGTGAGCCCCCCGGGGGCAATGAGCAGTTCTTC
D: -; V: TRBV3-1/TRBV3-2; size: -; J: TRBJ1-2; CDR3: CASSGRGRDSYTF; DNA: TGTGCCAGCAGCGGGCGGGGGAGAGATAGCTACACCTTC
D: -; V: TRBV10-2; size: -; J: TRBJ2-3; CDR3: CASRGSGFDNTQYF; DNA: TGCGCCAGCAGAGGCTCAGGATTTGATAATACGCAGTATTTT
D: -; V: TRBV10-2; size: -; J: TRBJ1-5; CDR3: CASSDTDQPQHF; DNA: TGCGCCAGCAGTGACACAGATCAGCCCCAGCATTTT
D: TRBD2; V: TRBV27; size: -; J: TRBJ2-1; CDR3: CASREGLAGGRNNEQFF; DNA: TGTGCCAGCAGGGAGGGACTAGCGGGAGGCCGGAACAATGAGCAGTTCTTC
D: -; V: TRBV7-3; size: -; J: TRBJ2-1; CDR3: CASSPKRASPSPSYNEQFF; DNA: TGTGCCAGCAGCCCCAAGAGGGCGAGCCCATCCCCTTCCTACAATGAGCAGTTCTTC
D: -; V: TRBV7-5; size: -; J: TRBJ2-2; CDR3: CARSIPGTVESGELFF; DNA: TGTGCCAGAAGTATCCCAGGGACAGTCGAAAGCGGGGAGCTGTTTTTT
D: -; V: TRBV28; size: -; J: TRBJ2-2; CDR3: CASSLSGGNPGELFF; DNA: TGTGCCAGCAGTTTATCTGGAGGGAACCCCGGGGAGCTGTTTTTT
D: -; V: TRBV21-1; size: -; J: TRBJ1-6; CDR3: CASRIPNNSPLHF; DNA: TGTGCCAGCAGAATTCCTAATAATTCACCCCTCCACTTT
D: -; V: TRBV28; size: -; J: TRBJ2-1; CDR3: CASSLWWQGTGNEQFF; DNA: TGTGCCAGCAGTCTCTGGTGGCAGGGGACGGGGAATGAGCAGTTCTTC
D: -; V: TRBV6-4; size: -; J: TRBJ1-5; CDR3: CASSDSGGIRNQPQHF; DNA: TGTGCCAGCAGTGACTCGGGGGGAATAAGGAATCAGCCCCAGCATTTT
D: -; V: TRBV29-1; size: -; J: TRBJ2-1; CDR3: CSVERAANEQFF; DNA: TGCAGCGTTGAGAGGGCCGCCAATGAGCAGTTCTTC
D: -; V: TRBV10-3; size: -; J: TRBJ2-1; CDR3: CAINQGTYNEQFF; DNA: TGTGCCATCAATCAGGGGACCTACAATGAGCAGTTCTTC
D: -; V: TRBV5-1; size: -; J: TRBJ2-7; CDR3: CASSPLANSYEQYF; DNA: TGCGCCAGCAGCCCTCTAGCGAACTCCTACGAGCAGTACTTC
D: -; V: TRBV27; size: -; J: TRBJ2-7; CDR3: CASSLWILCDNPYEQYF; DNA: TGTGCCAGCAGTTTATGGATCCTTTGCGACAACCCCTACGAGCAGTACTTC
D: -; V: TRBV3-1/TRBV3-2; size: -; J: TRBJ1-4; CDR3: CASSQEAGDEKLFF; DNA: TGTGCCAGCAGCCAAGAAGCGGGTGACGAAAAACTGTTTTTT
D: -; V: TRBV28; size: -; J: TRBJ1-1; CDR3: CASSLGGGGRTEAFF; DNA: TGTGCCAGCAGTTTAGGTGGCGGGGGTAGAACTGAAGCTTTCTTT
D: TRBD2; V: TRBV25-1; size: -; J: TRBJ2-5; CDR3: CASSEGLVAQETQYF; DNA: TGTGCCAGCAGTGAAGGACTAGTGGCACAAGAGACCCAGTACTTC
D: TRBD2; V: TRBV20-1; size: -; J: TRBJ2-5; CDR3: CSGTSGETQYF; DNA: TGCAGCGGGACTAGCGGAGAGACCCAGTACTTC
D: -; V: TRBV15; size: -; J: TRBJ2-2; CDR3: CATSRDVGLTSGELFF; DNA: TGTGCCACCAGCAGAGACGTTGGACTGACATCCGGGGAGCTGTTTTTT
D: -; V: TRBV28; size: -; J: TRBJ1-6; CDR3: CASSDTYNSPLHF; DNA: TGTGCCAGCAGTGACACGTATAATTCACCCCTCCACTTT
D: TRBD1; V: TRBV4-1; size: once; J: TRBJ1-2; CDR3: CASSYGTGLGYTF; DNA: TGCGCCAGCAGTTACGGGACAGGTCTTGGCTACACCTTC
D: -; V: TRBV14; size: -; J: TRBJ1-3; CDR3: CASSYKQITGNTIYF; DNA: TGTGCCAGCAGCTACAAACAGATAACTGGAAACACCATATATTTT
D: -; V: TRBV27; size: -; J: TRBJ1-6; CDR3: CASSLDSPLHF; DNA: TGTGCCAGCAGCCTAGATTCACCCCTCCACTTT
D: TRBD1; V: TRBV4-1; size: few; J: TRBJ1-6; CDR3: CASSHGQGVRDNSPLHF; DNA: TGCGCCAGCAGCCACGGACAGGGGGTACGTGATAATTCACCCCTCCACTTT
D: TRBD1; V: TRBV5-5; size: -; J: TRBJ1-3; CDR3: CASSLTGGPGNTIYF; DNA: TGTGCCAGCAGCCTTACAGGGGGTCCTGGAAACACCATATATTTT
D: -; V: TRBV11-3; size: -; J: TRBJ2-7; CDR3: CASSLRGLHEQYF; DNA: TGTGCCAGCAGCTTAAGAGGACTCCACGAGCAGTACTTC
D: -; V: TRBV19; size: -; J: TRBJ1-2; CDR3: CASSIGPQANYGYTF; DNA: TGTGCCAGTAGTATAGGGCCCCAGGCTAACTATGGCTACACCTTC
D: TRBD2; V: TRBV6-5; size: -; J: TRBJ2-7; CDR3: CASSSTSVTYEQYF; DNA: TGTGCCAGCAGTTCGACTAGCGTCACCTACGAGCAGTACTTC
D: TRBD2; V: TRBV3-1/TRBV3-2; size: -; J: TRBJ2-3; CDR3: CASSQGRTSGSADTQYF; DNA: TGTGCCAGCAGCCAAGGCCGGACTAGCGGGAGTGCAGATACGCAGTATTTT
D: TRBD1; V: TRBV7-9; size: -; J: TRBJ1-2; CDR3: CASSLGQGDNYGYTF; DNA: TGTGCCAGCAGCTTGGGACAGGGGGACAACTATGGCTACACCTTC
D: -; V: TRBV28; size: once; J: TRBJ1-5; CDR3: CASLRTADQPQHF; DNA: TGTGCCAGCTTGCGGACAGCCGATCAGCCCCAGCATTTT
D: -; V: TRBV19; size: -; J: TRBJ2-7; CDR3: CASSIGQFYEQYF; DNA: TGTGCCAGTAGTATAGGACAGTTCTACGAGCAGTACTTC